These 15 T cell receptor beta chains were all obtained from the same sample, sequenced in a study of blood T cells in healthy people across ages. The second PCR ran roughly 7 to 12 cycles with a sample-barcoded 5' primer and J-beta primers. TCRdb fed the 5' RACE reads into MiXCR, producing one record per CDR3 protein. The table records 550,000 to 700,000 distinct CDR3 sequences, 25% to 30% of them present only once. Input material: blood. The receptor source for this set is a woman in her seventies in good health.

In this sample, this clonotype turned up a few times. V is TRBV7-3 and J is TRBJ2-5; 13 bases agree with TRBD2. The DNA end lines up better with TRBJ2-1; the J call may be wrong. This CDR3 comprises 16 residues. CDR1 SGHTA and CDR2 FQGTGA come from the germline V gene. CDR3 loop: CASSPRTSGGIDEQFF. CDR3 coding DNA: TGTGCCAGCAGCCCCAGGACTAGCGGGGGTATAGATGAGCAGTTCTTC.

The chain uses TRBV7-2 and TRBJ2-3; 9 bases fit TRBD2. V shed 5 bases, J shed 5 bases, and the junction held 8 bases outside the gene matches. Germline V gives CDR1 SGHTA, CDR2 FQGNSA. The CDR3 totals 15 residues. The CDR3 DNA is TGTGCCAGCAGCGTTAGCGGGGGAGGGATAGATACGCAGTATTTT. Translated: CASSVSGGGIDTQYF.

The table lists this clonotype with a few counts. The J gene is TRBJ2-7, the V gene TRBV30; D might be TRBD1 (6 bases). Germline V lookup: CDR1 GTSNPN, CDR2 SVGIG (reference sequence). This CDR3 has 15 residues. The V and J ends lost 2 bases and 6 bases respectively, with 20 bases between them. The CDR3 region is CAWSNTAGTWGEQYF. The CDR3, as DNA: TGTGCCTGGAGTAATACCGCCGGGACATGGGGCGAGCAGTACTTC.

The J gene is TRBJ2-5, the V gene TRBV5-1; D is tentatively TRBD1 or TRBD2 (5 bases each). CDR1 and CDR2 from the germline V gene are SGHRS and YFSETQ. The length of the CDR3 is 14 residues. Trimming shortened V by 1 base and J by 7 bases, and 14 bases separated the two germline ends. In nucleotides, the CDR3 is TGCGCCAGCAGCTTGTTCAGGGAGACCCCGACCCAGTACTTC. Its translation: CASSLFRETPTQYF. Full variable domain (rest looked up from reference TRBV5-1 and TRBJ2-5): KAGVTQTPRYLIKTRGQQVTLSCSPISGHRSVSWYQQTPGQGLQFLFEYFSETQRNKGNFPGRFSGRQFSNSRSEMNVSTLELGDSALYLCASSLFRETPTQYFGPGTRLLVL.

The rearrangement joins TRBV6-6 to TRBJ2-3; 8 bases are a match to TRBD1. Trimming at V came to 2 bases and at J to 1 base, leaving 5 bases not matched to a gene. CDR1 MNHNY and CDR2 SVGAGI come from the germline V gene (reference sequence). The CDR3 consists of 16 residues. In DNA, the CDR3 is TGTGCCAGCAGTTACCCCCAGGGGGCTGGCACAGATACGCAGTATTTT. It codes for CASSYPQGAGTDTQYF.

Remarks on this clonotype: The junction does not match germline at one end; this may be a read error. The chain couples TRBV20-1 to TRBJ1-2, with 8 positions matching TRBD1. In germline, CDR1 is DFQATT, CDR2 SNEGSKA (reference sequence). The CDR3 is 13 amino acids. CDR3 sequence (DNA): TGCAGTGCTAGTGGACAGGGAAACTATGGCTGCACCTTC. Translated: CSASGQGNYGCTF.

This sequence joins TRBV9 and TRBJ1-5; weak D call: TRBD1 (5 bases). Germline V gene lookup returns CDR1 SGDLS and CDR2 YYNGEE. V dropped 4 bases and J dropped 4 bases, with 9 bases sitting between them. The CDR3 runs 13 residues. The CDR3 is CASSQDINQPQHF. Here the CDR3 DNA reads TGTGCCAGCAGCCAGGACATAAATCAGCCCCAGCATTTT.

This chain links TRBV7-9 with TRBJ1-6, with 8 bases fitting TRBD1. The germline gives CDR1 SEHNR, CDR2 FQNEAQ (reference sequence). J was trimmed by 9 bases and V by 2 bases; bases with no gene match: 9. There are 16 residues in the CDR3. The CDR3 loop is CASSLQGANEGSPLHF. Here the CDR3 DNA reads TGTGCCAGCAGCTTACAGGGGGCGAATGAAGGTTCACCCCTCCACTTT.

This clonotype was seen more than once but under ten times. The chain recombines TRBV24-1 with TRBJ2-2; D remains unclear. The CDR3 spans 13 residues. The germline CDR1 and CDR2 sequences are KGHDR and SFDVKD. With 3 bases removed from V and 0 bases from J, the gap between germline ends came to 1 base. As DNA, the CDR3 is TGTGCCACCAGTGATCCGAACACCGGGGAGCTGTTTTTT. Protein: CATSDPNTGELFF.

This clonotype was counted between two and nine times. This chain links TRBV20-1 with TRBJ2-5, with TRBD1 identical over 8 bases. J gave up 1 base and V 1 base, and 5 bases lay outside the gene matches. CDR3 length equals 15 residues. CDR1 is DFQATT and CDR2 is SNEGSKA in the germline V gene (reference sequence). CDR3 residues: CSARGTGPLQETQYF. CDR3 bases: TGCAGTGCTAGAGGGACAGGGCCCCTCCAAGAGACCCAGTACTTC.

This clonotype showed up just a few times. J is TRBJ2-2 and V is TRBV7-9; D may match TRBD1 or TRBD2 (5 bases each). Between the trimmed V and J ends, which lost 5 bases and 0 bases, there was a span of 13 bases. CDR1 is SEHNR and CDR2 is FQNEAQ in the germline V gene (reference sequence). The CDR3 has 16 amino acids. CDR3: CASSPRGATNTGELFF. The CDR3 DNA sequence: TGTGCCAGCAGCCCGCGAGGGGCTACGAACACCGGGGAGCTGTTTTTT.

This clonotype was counted between two and nine times. This chain joins TRBV30 and TRBJ2-4; TRBD1 might be the D (6 bases). The CDR3 is 12 amino acids. The germline gives CDR1 GTSNPN, CDR2 SVGIG (reference sequence). The germline V and J ends were trimmed by 3 bases and 6 bases, with 9 bases remaining between them. CDR3 region: CAWSLQGNIQYF. CDR3 nucleotides: TGTGCCTGGAGCCTACAGGGAAACATTCAGTACTTC.

The chain recombines TRBV29-1 with TRBJ2-5; TRBD2 matches at 11 bases. This CDR3 has 14 amino acids. The V and J ends lost 5 bases and 5 bases, in that order; junction bases with no gene match: 7. Per the germline V gene, CDR1 is SQVTM and CDR2 is ANQGSEA. CDR3 loop: CSVRVAGGRETQYF. The CDR3 coding sequence is TGCAGCGTTCGCGTAGCGGGGGGGCGTGAGACCCAGTACTTC.

V and J are TRBV7-3 and TRBJ2-7, with unresolved D. The length of the CDR3 is 13 residues. Trimming pared 7 bases from V and 2 bases from J, leaving 12 bases between. Germline-derived CDR1 and CDR2 are SGHTA and FQGTGA. The DNA of the CDR3 is TGTGCCAGCAACCCGAGGAAGCCCTACGAGCAGTACTTC. This translates into CASNPRKPYEQYF.

Concerning this clonotype itself: At one boundary the junction diverges from the germline segment, which might be a read error. The chain couples TRBV20-1 to TRBJ2-1; 9 nucleotides line up with TRBD2. The CDR3 is made up of 15 amino acids. Germline CDR1 reads DFQATT; CDR2 reads SNEGSKA (reference sequence). The CDR3 DNA is TGCAGTGCTAGACGGGGCCTAGCGGGGCTTAATGAGCGGTTCTTC. Protein product: CSARRGLAGLNERFF.